This entry lists 21 T cell receptor beta chains sequenced from one sample in a study of Graves' ophthalmopathy and Graves' hyperthyroidism. RNA transcripts yielded amplified TCR beta CDR3 regions. First-round RT-PCR relied on HTBI primers, and a second-round multiplex PCR came next. MiXCR was run by TCRdb on the multiplex PCR reads, yielding one entry per CDR3 protein. The data contain around 1,000,000 distinct CDR3 sequences, about two fifths of them singletons. Sequencing input: peripheral blood or thyroid tissue (not recorded which). These receptors all come from an adult man with Graves' hyperthyroidism.

The rearrangement links TRBV20-1 to TRBJ1-5, with 7 positions matching TRBD1. Germline V gene lookup returns CDR1 DFQATT and CDR2 SNEGSKA (reference sequence). The CDR3 covers 13 residues. CDR3 DNA: TGCAGCCGCCAGGCTGGACAGGATCAGCCCCAGCATTTT. This translates into CSRQAGQDQPQHF.

The chain has TRBV16 and TRBJ2-7; 7 positions match TRBD2. The junction had 8 bases not matched to a gene; V was cut back by 6 bases and J by 6 bases. Looked up from germline, CDR1 is KGHSY and CDR2 is FQNENV. The CDR3 loop spans 13 amino acids. The CDR3 sequence is CASRHLAAGEQYF. In DNA, the CDR3 is TGTGCCAGCAGGCACCTAGCGGCGGGCGAGCAGTACTTC.

This clonotype was detected ten times or more. V gene TRBV29-1 combines with J gene TRBJ1-4; no reliable D call. This CDR3 is 13 amino acids long. Germline-derived CDR1 and CDR2 are SQVTM and ANQGSEA. The ends were cut back, 4 bases at V and 3 bases at J, with 9 bases in the middle. The CDR3 here is CSVVAGSNEKLFF. CDR3 coding DNA: TGCAGCGTTGTTGCGGGGTCTAATGAAAAACTGTTTTTT.

The chain carries TRBV6-5 and TRBJ2-7; 9 bases are a match to TRBD1. Trimming removed 5 bases from V and 3 bases from J; junction bases left unmatched: 8. CDR3 length equals 15 residues. The germline gives CDR1 MNHEY, CDR2 SVGAGI. As DNA, the CDR3 is TGTGCCAGCAGTACCCTGGGACAGGGTGTCTACGAGCAGTACTTC. It yields the protein CASSTLGQGVYEQYF.

About this clonotype itself: A read error may be the cause here, since a much bigger clone is one base away. This chain links TRBV10-3 with TRBJ1-2; D gene ambiguous. The CDR3 loop spans 15 amino acids. The V end was cut by 8 bases, the J end by 2 bases, with 18 bases between. CDR1 and CDR2 from the germline V gene are ENHRY and SYGVKD. CDR3 bases: TGTGCCATCGTCTCTGGTGGCGGAGGGAACTATGGCTACACCTTC. It encodes CAIVSGGGGNYGYTF.

This clonotype was detected ten times or more. J is TRBJ1-2 and V is TRBV4-2; D gene unclear. The CDR3 runs to 14 residues. The germline gives CDR1 LGHNA, CDR2 YNFKEQ. V lost 1 base to trimming and J lost 4 bases, with 10 bases between them. The CDR3 nucleotides are TGTGCCAGCAGCCAAGGGGAGGGTCCCTATGGCTACACCTTC. It yields the protein CASSQGEGPYGYTF.

The CDR3 spells CAFRGGSEYEQYF. The CDR3 bases are TGTGCCTTCCGGGGAGGGAGTGAGTACGAGCAGTACTTC. The V gene is TRBV30, the J gene TRBJ2-7, with 7 bases matching TRBD2. Germline-derived CDR1 and CDR2 are GTSNPN and SVGIG (reference sequence). The CDR3 is made up of 13 amino acids. The V and J ends lost 7 bases and 4 bases, in that order; junction bases with no gene match: 10.

This clonotype showed up many times. The gene calls are TRBV5-1 and TRBJ2-2; D possibly uses TRBD1 or TRBD2 (5 bases each). Germline CDR1 and CDR2: SGHRS and YFSETQ. CDR3 size: 13 residues. V dropped 4 bases and J dropped 7 bases, with 11 bases sitting between them. Here the CDR3 DNA reads TGCGCCAGCAGCCCCAGGGACGGCGGGGAGCTGTTTTTT. This encodes CASSPRDGGELFF. The full variable domain, completed using reference TRBV5-1 and TRBJ2-2, is KAGVTQTPRYLIKTRGQQVTLSCSPISGHRSVSWYQQTPGQGLQFLFEYFSETQRNKGNFPGRFSGRQFSNSRSEMNVSTLELGDSALYLCASSPRDGGELFFGEGSRLTVL.

This chain joins TRBV20-1 and TRBJ2-7; D not certain. V was shortened by 6 bases and J by 13 bases, with 25 bases between the two germline ends. CDR1 and CDR2 (germline): DFQATT, SNEGSKA (reference sequence). CDR3 length: 13 residues. In DNA form, the CDR3 reads TGCAGTGCCCCACCTGAAGGGAACACTGAAGCTTACTTC. Translating gives CSAPPEGNTEAYF.

In this sample, this clonotype turned up many times. The V gene is TRBV20-1, the J gene TRBJ2-7; TRBD2 agrees at 7 bases. Trimming took 4 bases from V and 1 from J; bases not matched to a gene: 1. CDR3 length equals 12 residues. The germline V gene has CDR1 DFQATT and CDR2 SNEGSKA (reference sequence). The CDR3 DNA reads TGCAGTGCTAAAGCGGGATCCTACGAGCAGTACTTC. Translated, it gives CSAKAGSYEQYF.

This clonotype has just a few counts. This rearrangement joins TRBV20-1 to TRBJ1-2; the match to TRBD1 covers 8 bases. Germline loops: CDR1 DFQATT, CDR2 SNEGSKA (reference sequence). The CDR3 extends over 12 amino acids. Trimming at V came to 6 bases and at J to 4 bases, leaving 4 bases not matched to a gene. CDR3: CSANDRGYGYTF. The CDR3 DNA reads TGCAGTGCGAACGACAGGGGCTATGGCTACACCTTC.

The rearrangement links TRBV29-1 to TRBJ1-1; TRBD1 aligns across 8 bases. The trim removed 4 bases at V and 11 bases at J, leaving 6 bases unmatched. The CDR3 has 11 amino acids. Germline V gene lookup returns CDR1 SQVTM and CDR2 ANQGSEA. CDR3 sequence: CSVVDRVEAFF. The CDR3 nucleotides read TGCAGCGTTGTGGACAGGGTGGAGGCTTTCTTT. The full variable domain, with the rest looked up from reference TRBV29-1 and TRBJ1-1, is SAVISQKPSRDICQRGTSLTIQCQVDSQVTMMFWYRQQPGQSLTLIATANQGSEATYESGFVIDKFPISRPNLTFSTLTVSNMSPEDSSIYLCSVVDRVEAFFGQGTRLTVV.

CDR3 in DNA: TGTGCCAGCAGTGGTATGGGCCAGTACTTC. As protein: CASSGMGQYF. The chain has TRBV2 and TRBJ2-5; no clear D. The V gene's germline CDR1 is SNHLY and CDR2 FYNNEI. Trimming pared 4 bases from V and 10 bases from J, leaving 7 bases between. The CDR3 is 10 residues long.

In its sample, this clonotype was seen many times. The chain joins TRBV7-8 to TRBJ2-5; TRBD1 is a possible D gene (6 bases). This CDR3 has 16 residues. From germline, CDR1 is SGHVS and CDR2 FQNEAQ. V was trimmed by 1 base and J by 2 bases, leaving 14 bases between them. CDR3 sequence reads: CASSLGSSRGQETQYF. The CDR3 DNA reads as TGTGCCAGCAGCTTAGGTTCTTCAAGGGGGCAAGAGACCCAGTACTTC.

This clonotype was seen a few times. The J gene is TRBJ2-7, the V gene TRBV20-1; weak D call: TRBD1 (5 bases). V was pared by 3 bases and J by 1 base, with 10 bases between. Germline loops: CDR1 DFQATT, CDR2 SNEGSKA (reference sequence). The CDR3 is 13 amino acids. The CDR3 coding sequence is TGCAGTGCTAGTAGGGGATATTCCTACGAGCAGTACTTC. Encoded protein: CSASRGYSYEQYF.

A few counts support this clonotype. This sequence joins TRBV29-1 and TRBJ1-2; D remains ambiguous. Germline V gene lookup returns CDR1 SQVTM and CDR2 ANQGSEA. Deletions cut 6 bases from V and 7 bases from J, with 12 bases between. The CDR3 sequence is 11 residues long. CDR3 in amino acids: CSVEGLGGYTF. As DNA, the CDR3 is TGCAGCGTCGAGGGTCTTGGTGGCTACACCTTC.

Note on this clonotype: This sequence may be a read error, since a much larger clone differs from it by one base. V gene TRBV20-1 combines with J gene TRBJ2-5; D call uncertain. The CDR3 runs to 11 residues. V was trimmed by 3 bases and J by 4 bases, leaving 6 bases between them. The germline gives CDR1 DFQATT, CDR2 SNEGSKA (reference sequence). This CDR3 is CSASKGETQYF. CDR3 in DNA: TGCAGTGCTAGTAAGGGAGAGACCCAGTACTTC.

In this sample, this clonotype turned up many times. The rearrangement uses TRBV20-1 and TRBJ1-6; D possibly corresponds to TRBD1 (5 bases). Deletions cut 0 bases from V and 5 bases from J, with 14 bases between. The CDR3 length is 16 residues. Germline CDR1 is DFQATT and CDR2 is SNEGSKA (reference sequence). The CDR3 DNA is TGCAGTGCTAGAGAGTTAGGGGAAGGGGATAATTCACCCCTCCACTTT. Amino acids: CSARELGEGDNSPLHF.

This clonotype has just a few counts. The chain recombines TRBV14 with TRBJ1-1; D may be TRBD1 (6 bases). V lost 8 bases, J lost 6 bases, and 19 bases lay in between. This CDR3 comprises 14 residues. Looked up from germline, CDR1 is SGHDN and CDR2 is FVKESK. CDR3 sequence: CASSPQGTEPEAFF. The CDR3 DNA follows: TGTGCCAGCTCACCCCAGGGGACCGAACCTGAAGCTTTCTTT.

V gene TRBV6-5 combines with J gene TRBJ1-3; D ambiguous. The germline V gene encodes CDR1 MNHEY and CDR2 SVGAGI. The V gene lost 3 bases and the J gene lost 2 bases, with 14 bases spanning the gap. The CDR3 has 16 amino acids. This CDR3 reads CASSYRRESAGNTIYF. The CDR3 coding sequence is TGTGCCAGCAGTTATCGGCGGGAATCCGCTGGAAACACCATATATTTT.

To note about this clonotype: A read error may explain this, as a much larger clone is one base away. The chain employs TRBV12-3 or TRBV12-4 and TRBJ1-6; TRBD1 might be the D (5 bases). The CDR3 has 17 residues. With 5 bases removed from V and 7 bases from J, the gap between germline ends came to 21 bases. The CDR3 coding sequence is TGTGCCAGCAGTCGGGGACCGGGGCCAAACGGAAATTCACCCCTCCACTTT. This translates into CASSRGPGPNGNSPLHF.